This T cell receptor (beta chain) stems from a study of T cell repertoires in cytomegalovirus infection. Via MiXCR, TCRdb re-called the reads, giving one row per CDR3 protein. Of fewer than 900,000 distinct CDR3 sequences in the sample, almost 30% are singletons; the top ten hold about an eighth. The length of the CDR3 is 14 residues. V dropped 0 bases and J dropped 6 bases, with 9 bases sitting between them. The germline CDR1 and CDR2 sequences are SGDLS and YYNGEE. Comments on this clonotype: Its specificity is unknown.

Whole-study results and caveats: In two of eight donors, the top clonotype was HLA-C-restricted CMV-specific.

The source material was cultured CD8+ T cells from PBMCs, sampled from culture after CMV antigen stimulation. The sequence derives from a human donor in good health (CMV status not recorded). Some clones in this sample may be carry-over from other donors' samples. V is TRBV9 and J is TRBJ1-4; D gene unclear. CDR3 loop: CASSVASADEKLFF. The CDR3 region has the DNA TGTGCCAGCAGCGTAGCGAGTGCGGATGAAAAACTGTTTTTT.